These 5 T cell receptor beta chains originate from one sample sequenced in a study of graft-versus-host responses after intestinal transplantation. Their specific antigens are unknown. Some clones are missing from TCRdb's copy, which holds only in-frame ones; the method was immunoSEQ multiplex PCR. The sample includes some 62,000 clones, approximately 91% of them seen just once. This material consisted of unstimulated CD8+ T cells sorted from spleen or lymph node cells, taken before transplant. The receptors come from a human donor who was the organ donor for an intestinal transplant.

The rearrangement links TRBV18 to TRBJ2-3, with 7 bases fitting TRBD1. The CDR3 runs 15 residues. Germline CDR1 and CDR2: KGHSH and LQKENI. V was clipped by 3 bases and J by 8 bases; unmatched bases: 11. This chain's CDR3 is CASSPSDRRYFTQYF. The CDR3 coding sequence is TGTGCCAGCTCACCGTCGGACAGGCGGTATTTTACGCAGTATTTT.

The chain links TRBV7-9 to TRBJ2-5; TRBD2 is a possible D gene (5 bases). The CDR3 totals 17 residues. Deletions cut 4 bases from V and 0 bases from J, with 18 bases between. Germline V gene lookup returns CDR1 SEHNR and CDR2 FQNEAQ (reference sequence). This chain's CDR3 is CASSYPLGWRDQETQYF. As DNA, the CDR3 is TGTGCCAGCAGCTACCCCCTTGGGTGGCGGGACCAAGAGACCCAGTACTTC.

The chain joins TRBV7-3 to TRBJ2-3; D is uncertain. V gave up 0 bases and J gave up 1 base, with 5 bases separating them. This CDR3 comprises 14 residues. Germline V gene lookup returns CDR1 SGHTA and CDR2 FQGTGA. CDR3 nucleotides: TGTGCCAGCAGCTTAACGTCGGGCACAGATACGCAGTATTTT. Residues: CASSLTSGTDTQYF.

This clone was observed once. The chain recombines TRBV27 with TRBJ2-7; 10 bases line up with TRBD2. The germline gives CDR1 MNHEY, CDR2 SMNVEV (reference sequence). This CDR3 comprises 16 residues. The trim removed 6 bases at V and 0 bases at J, leaving 8 bases unmatched. The CDR3 loop reads CASSPGLAESSYEQYF. The CDR3 region has the DNA TGTGCCAGCAGCCCCGGACTAGCGGAAAGCTCCTACGAGCAGTACTTC.

In this sample, this clone turned up once. The genes are TRBV2 and TRBJ1-5; TRBD1 is a possible D gene (6 bases). The germline V gene has CDR1 SNHLY and CDR2 FYNNEI. CDR3 length: 15 residues. The V gene lost 3 bases and the J gene lost 3 bases, with 12 bases spanning the gap. The CDR3 sequence: CASSDKRGHNQPQHF. The DNA for the CDR3 is TGTGCCAGCAGTGATAAAAGGGGACACAATCAGCCCCAGCATTTT.